Detailed here is one TCR beta chain. Its antigen is as yet unknown. The entry originates in a study of CD8 T cells in Susac syndrome. RNA totalling roughly 0.45 to 1 ug underwent reverse transcription with random hexamers. The method of amplification for TCR beta CDR3 was immunoSEQ multiplex PCR, covering 54 Vbeta and 13 Jbeta. Using its own MiXCR run on the immunoSEQ multiplex PCR reads, TCRdb lists one record per CDR3 protein. This table has over 150,000 distinct CDR3 sequences, approximately 93% appearing once. The study sequenced TCR beta in blood CD8+ and CD4+ T cells. In contrast to the negatively isolated CD8+ and CD4+ T cells, TEMRA cells were FACS-enriched. CDR1 and CDR2 (germline): KGHSH, LQKENI. The CDR3 runs to 18 residues. The J segment lost 3 bases and the V segment lost 4 bases, leaving 12 bases of the junction unmatched. Study results and limitations: It was acknowledged by the study that relatively few individuals were included in its TCR sequencing and HLA analysis.

Source material: CD4+ T cells from PBMCs. The V call is TRBV18, the J call TRBJ2-5; 12 bases line up with TRBD2. The clonotype originates from a human donor with multiple sclerosis. The DNA for the CDR3 is TGTGCCAGCTCACGATCCTACGGACTAGCGGGGCATAAAGAGACCCAGTACTTC. Amino acids: CASSRSYGLAGHKETQYF.